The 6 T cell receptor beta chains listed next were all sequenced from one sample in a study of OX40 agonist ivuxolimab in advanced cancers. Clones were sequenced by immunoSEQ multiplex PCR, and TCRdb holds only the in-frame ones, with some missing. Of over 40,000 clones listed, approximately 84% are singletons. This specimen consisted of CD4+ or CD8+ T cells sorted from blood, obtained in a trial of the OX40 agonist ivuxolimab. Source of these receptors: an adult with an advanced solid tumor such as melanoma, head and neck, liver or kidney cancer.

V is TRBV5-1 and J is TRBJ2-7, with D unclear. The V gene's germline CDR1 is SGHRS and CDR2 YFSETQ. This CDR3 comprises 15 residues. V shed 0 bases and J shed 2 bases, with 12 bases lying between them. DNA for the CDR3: TGCGCCAGCAGCTTGGTCTCAGAATCTACCTACGAGCAGTACTTC. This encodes CASSLVSESTYEQYF.

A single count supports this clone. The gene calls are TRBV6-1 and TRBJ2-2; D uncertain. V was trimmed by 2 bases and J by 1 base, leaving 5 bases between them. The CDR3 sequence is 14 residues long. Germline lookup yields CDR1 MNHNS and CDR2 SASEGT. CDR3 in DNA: TGTGCCAGCAGTGAATGGAGGAACACCGGGGAGCTGTTTTTT. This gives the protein CASSEWRNTGELFF.

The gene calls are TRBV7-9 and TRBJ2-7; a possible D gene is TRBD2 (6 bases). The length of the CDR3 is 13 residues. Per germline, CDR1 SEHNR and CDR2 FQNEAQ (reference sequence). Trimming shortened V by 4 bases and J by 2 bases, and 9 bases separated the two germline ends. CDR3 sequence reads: CASSWDSPYEQYF. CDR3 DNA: TGTGCCAGCAGCTGGGACTCCCCCTACGAGCAGTACTTC. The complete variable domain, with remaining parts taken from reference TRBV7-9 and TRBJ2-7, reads DTGVSQNPRHKITKRGQNVTFRCDPISEHNRLYWYRQTLGQGPEFLTYFQNEAQLEKSRLLSDRFSAERPKGSFSTLEIQRTEQGDSAMYLCASSWDSPYEQYFGPGTRLTVT.

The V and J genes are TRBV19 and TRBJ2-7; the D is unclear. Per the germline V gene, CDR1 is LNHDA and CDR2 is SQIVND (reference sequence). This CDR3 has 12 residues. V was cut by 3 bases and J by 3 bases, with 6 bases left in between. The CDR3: CASSIGSYEQYF. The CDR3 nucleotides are TGTGCCAGTAGTATCGGCAGCTACGAGCAGTACTTC.

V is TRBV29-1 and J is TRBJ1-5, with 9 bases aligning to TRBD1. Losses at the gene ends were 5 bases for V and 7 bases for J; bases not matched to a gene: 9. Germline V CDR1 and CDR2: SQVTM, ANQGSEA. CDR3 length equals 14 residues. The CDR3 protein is CSVIPQGAQQPQHF. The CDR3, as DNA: TGCAGCGTTATACCACAGGGGGCTCAACAGCCCCAGCATTTT.

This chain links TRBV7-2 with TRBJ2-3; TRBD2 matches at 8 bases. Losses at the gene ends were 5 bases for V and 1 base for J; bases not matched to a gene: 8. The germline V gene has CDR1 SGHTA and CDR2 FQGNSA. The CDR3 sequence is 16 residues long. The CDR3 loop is CASSPRSGVGTDTQYF. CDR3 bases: TGTGCCAGCAGCCCCCGTAGCGGGGTGGGCACAGATACGCAGTATTTT.